The rows below give T cell receptor beta chains drawn from one sample of a study of CD8 T cells in ankylosing spondylitis. TCRdb independently ran MiXCR on the 5' RACE reads; one entry per CDR3 protein. Seen here are 240,000 or so distinct CDR3 sequences, about 10% observed once, and the top ten hold less than 7.5%. The sample consisted of blood, either unsorted or a sorted T cell fraction (not recorded which). Every receptor here comes from a male donor with ankylosing spondylitis or in good health (not recorded which). Both conserved end residues are part of each CDR3. D genes are given only for firm matches. Rows may omit the clone size; those that give it use once, few, many or a size class.

TRBJ2-1 - few TRBV11-2 CASMDNVPNEQFF TGTGCCAGCATGGACAATGTCCCCAATGAGCAGTTCTTC
TRBJ2-3 TRBD2 many TRBV7-8 CASSLFGASGSTDTQYF TGTGCCAGCAGCCTCTTTGGGGCTAGCGGTAGCACAGATACGCAGTATTTT
TRBJ2-7 - many TRBV4-2 CASSQDLGHPYEQYF TGTGCCAGCAGCCAAGATTTGGGACACCCCTACGAGCAGTACTTC
TRBJ2-7 TRBD2 many TRBV5-1 CASSFVSGGSYEQYF TGCGCCAGCAGCTTTGTTAGCGGGGGCTCCTACGAGCAGTACTTC
TRBJ1-1 - - TRBV19 CASSIDTGLGNTEAFF TGTGCCAGTAGTATAGATACCGGACTGGGGAACACTGAAGCTTTCTTT
TRBJ1-3 TRBD1 many TRBV5-1 CASSSSGGSGNTIYF TGCGCCAGCAGCTCTTCAGGGGGGTCTGGAAACACCATATATTTT
TRBJ2-1 TRBD2 many TRBV29-1 CSVDGLGASHEQFF TGCAGCGTTGACGGACTAGGAGCTTCTCATGAGCAGTTCTTC
TRBJ2-2 - few TRBV7-7 CASSPLAINTGTGELFF TGTGCCAGCAGCCCTCTAGCGATCAACACCGGGACCGGGGAGCTGTTTTTT
TRBJ1-3 - many TRBV29-1 CSVITSQGNTIYF TGCAGCGTAATAACGTCCCAGGGAAACACCATATATTTT
TRBJ2-5 TRBD2 many TRBV14 CASSQYPGLGETQYF TGTGCCAGCAGCCAATATCCGGGACTAGGGGAGACCCAGTACTTC
TRBJ2-3 - many TRBV10-1 CASSEGVSGLSTDTQYF TGCGCCAGCAGTGAGGGGGTCAGCGGGCTCTCAACAGATACGCAGTATTTT
TRBJ2-3 TRBD2 few TRBV25-1 CASSEGRGESTDTQYF TGTGCCAGCAGTGAAGGGCGGGGGGAGAGCACAGATACGCAGTATTTT
TRBJ2-2 - few TRBV7-2 CASSLFWTDTGELFF TGTGCCAGCAGCCTATTTTGGACAGACACCGGGGAGCTGTTTTTT
TRBJ1-1 - few TRBV5-1 CASSLVGLPNTEAFF TGCGCCAGCAGCTTGGTGGGGCTGCCGAACACTGAAGCTTTCTTT
TRBJ2-1 TRBD2 many TRBV10-3 CAITRTSGRAGDEQFF TGTGCCATCACCCGTACTAGCGGGAGGGCCGGAGATGAGCAGTTCTTC
TRBJ2-5 - once TRBV7-6 CASSPTSTIETQYF TGTGCCAGCAGCCCCACTTCTACGATCGAGACCCAGTACTTC
TRBJ1-4 TRBD1 - TRBV6-6 CASSNRGGEKLFF TGTGCCAGCAGTAACAGGGGTGGTGAAAAACTGTTTTTT
TRBJ2-7 TRBD2 many TRBV20-1 CSARDLAGGFYEQYF TGCAGTGCTAGAGATTTGGCGGGAGGTTTCTACGAGCAGTACTTC
TRBJ1-2 TRBD1 - TRBV5-5 CASSLETGAPYGYTF TGTGCCAGCAGCTTGGAGACAGGGGCCCCTTATGGCTACACCTTC
TRBJ1-3 - - TRBV2 CASSELGNTIYF TGTGCCAGCAGTGAACTCGGAAACACCATATATTTT
TRBJ1-1 TRBD1 - TRBV2 CASREPGTGAFF TGTGCCAGCAGGGAACCCGGGACAGGAGCTTTCTTT
TRBJ1-1 - many TRBV20-1 CSASSGRVGTEAFF TGCAGTGCTTCGAGCGGCAGGGTCGGGACTGAAGCTTTCTTT
TRBJ1-2 - many TRBV9 CASSGSEALIDYGYTF TGTGCCAGCAGCGGCTCTGAGGCCCTAATAGACTATGGCTACACCTTC
TRBJ1-1 - many TRBV10-3 CAIRLGGEDTEAFF TGTGCCATCAGGCTTGGGGGCGAGGACACTGAAGCTTTCTTT
TRBJ2-3 TRBD2 once TRBV20-1 CSAQSGGGGAADTQYF TGCAGTGCCCAATCTGGGGGCGGGGGGGCCGCAGATACGCAGTATTTT
TRBJ2-5 - - TRBV5-1 CASSLVSGEETQYF TGCGCCAGCAGCTTGGTGAGCGGAGAAGAGACCCAGTACTTC
TRBJ2-1 TRBD2 many TRBV28 CASSVGGGRHNEQFF TGTGCCAGCAGCGTCGGGGGGGGGAGGCACAATGAGCAGTTCTTC
TRBJ1-1 - many TRBV15 CATSSETVSGFTEAFF TGTGCCACCAGCAGCGAGACAGTTTCAGGCTTCACTGAAGCTTTCTTT
TRBJ2-7 - few TRBV20-1 CSARGGLFRGEQYF TGCAGTGCTAGAGGAGGCCTTTTTAGGGGCGAGCAGTACTTC
TRBJ1-1 - many TRBV5-6 CASSVTYPAEAFF TGTGCCAGCAGCGTGACTTACCCAGCTGAAGCTTTCTTT
TRBJ2-3 - many TRBV24-1 CATSDFFRDTQYF TGTGCCACCAGTGATTTTTTTAGGGATACGCAGTATTTT
TRBJ2-1 - many TRBV7-8 CASSDPVESSYNEQFF TGTGCCAGCAGCGATCCGGTGGAGAGCTCCTACAATGAGCAGTTCTTC
TRBJ1-5 - many TRBV5-1 CASSPRSGGLIQPQHF TGCGCCAGCAGCCCCAGGAGTGGGGGGCTAATTCAGCCCCAGCATTTT
TRBJ1-1 - many TRBV12-3/TRBV12-4 CASSLWGYTEAFF TGTGCCAGCAGTTTATGGGGATACACTGAAGCTTTCTTT
TRBJ1-1 - many TRBV5-1 CASSVIGDTEAFF TGCGCCAGCAGCGTCATCGGGGACACTGAAGCTTTCTTT
TRBJ2-3 - many TRBV5-1 CASSFGQSGTDTQYF TGCGCCAGCAGCTTCGGTCAGAGCGGGACAGATACGCAGTATTTT
TRBJ2-7 - few TRBV4-1 CASSPQVTYEQYF TGCGCCAGCAGTCCCCAGGTAACCTACGAGCAGTACTTC
TRBJ1-4 TRBD1 - TRBV5-5 CASSVGQGGWGEKLFF TGTGCCAGCAGCGTTGGACAGGGCGGTTGGGGTGAAAAACTGTTTTTT
TRBJ2-1 TRBD2 many TRBV11-2 CASSALTPSGTSSYNEQFF TGTGCCAGCAGCGCGTTGACCCCTAGCGGCACCAGCTCCTACAATGAGCAGTTCTTC
TRBJ1-1 - many TRBV5-1 CASSAGVNTEAFF TGCGCCAGCAGCGCAGGGGTCAACACTGAAGCTTTCTTT
TRBJ2-2 TRBD2 many TRBV12-3/TRBV12-4 CASSLGGGTREELFF TGTGCCAGCAGTTTAGGGGGCGGGACTAGGGAGGAGCTGTTTTTT
TRBJ2-1 TRBD2 few TRBV3-1 CASTIVSPSGSHEQFF TGTGCCAGCACCATCGTGAGTCCTAGCGGGAGTCATGAGCAGTTCTTC
TRBJ1-5 - few TRBV11-3 CASSLDRWAHSNQPQHF TGTGCCAGCAGCTTAGATCGATGGGCACATAGCAATCAGCCCCAGCATTTT
TRBJ2-3 TRBD1 few TRBV7-6 CASSLGGQLFSTDTQYF TGTGCCAGCAGCTTAGGGGGACAGCTCTTCAGCACAGATACGCAGTATTTT